Described below is a single T cell receptor (beta chain) sequence and its context. There is no known antigen for this receptor. Per-base qualities were not stored, and no clone one base away is much larger. This record comes from a study of blood T cell repertoires in COVID-19 (TCRdb year 2020). In the study overall: The collaborator samples originated in the United States, Italy and Spain and spanned the acute and convalescent phases of COVID-19. The prospective study material was composed of cDNA or gDNA derived from T cells, B-cell-depleted T cells, or PBMCs. The dataset comprised deeply sampled blood TCRbeta repertoires from subjects exposed to, actively infected with, or recovered from COVID-19. The repertoires were released in a freely available public database intended as a resource for research on the immune response to SARS-CoV-2. The samples were drawn from two sources: the first 160 participants of the ongoing ImmuneRACE study, and over 950 subjects contributed by 6 global collaborators. Nearly every sample came with metadata listing a de-identified subject ID, COVID-19 status, age in years and sex. HLA class I and class II types, where available, came from metadata supplied by the sample provider rather than from assay-based typing.

What the study reported, not specific to this receptor: How much clinical and demographic metadata was included differed by source and by participant, and the metadata was provided uncurated.

The germline V gene gives CDR1 as MNHEY and CDR2 as SVGEGT. The CDR3, cysteine through phenylalanine, is 15 amino acids long. Only the CDR3 DNA is retained, 45 bases long and in frame from the first base. The V and J ends are trimmed by 6 bases and 6 bases, leaving 18 bases between them. Whole blood was collected in K2EDTA tubes by collaborating institutions according to the institutions' own protocols. Collaborator samples were shipped for TCRbeta analysis as frozen whole blood, isolated PBMCs, or DNA extracted from either sample type. TCRbeta CDR3 regions were amplified from genomic DNA by means of the immunoSEQ Assay, a bias-controlled multiplex PCR. Per the original workflow: The number of nucleated cells in each sample was estimated from the amplification of reference gene primers within the assay. To quantify the absolute abundance of each unique TCRbeta CDR3 rearrangement, sequence reads were collapsed and filtered. For each sample, productive Simpson clonality was calculated as the square root of Simpson's diversity index over productive rearrangements. TCRdb mirrors the immuneACCESS table, restricted to in-frame sequences. Some clones are absent from its copies; in checked studies, under half trace to an unresolved V gene, and the reason for the others is unknown. The V and J calls and clone size are taken from that table; D and trimming were inferred from the DNA. The sample has roughly 100,000 clones on record, 80% to 90% of them singletons. The ten largest clones add up to 8.5% to 14% of the sample.

The chain uses TRBV6-2 or TRBV6-3 and TRBJ1-5; the D gene is not confidently resolved. The source material was peripheral blood. The clonotype comes from a man older than 75 with acute or convalescent COVID-19. The nucleotide sequence reads as follows: TGTGCCAGCAGCCAGTGGGAGTCCCGCACTCAGCCCCAGCATTTT. Its protein product is CASSQWESRTQPQHF.